The clone carrying this T cell receptor (beta chain) was observed once. V was clipped by 5 bases and J by 8 bases; unmatched bases: 14. Germline CDR1 is KGHSH and CDR2 is LQKENI. The CDR3 totals 16 residues. The sample originates from a study of CD8 T cells in Susac syndrome. cDNA came from roughly 0.53 to 1 ug RNA primed by random hexamers. The immunoSEQ assay covered 54 Vbeta and 13 Jbeta segments for CDR3. TCRdb independently ran MiXCR on the immunoSEQ multiplex PCR reads; one entry per CDR3 protein. The data contain about 140,000 distinct CDR3 sequences, about 95% of them singletons. Blood CD8+ and CD4+ T cells underwent high-throughput TCR beta sequencing. Negative isolation yielded CD4+ and CD8+ T cells, and FACS enriched TEMRA cells.

Source material: CD4+ T cells from PBMCs. V is TRBV18 and J is TRBJ2-1, with 8 positions matching TRBD2. The origin of this receptor is a human donor with multiple sclerosis. The CDR3, as DNA: TGTGCCAGCTCAAAGCAAGCCGGGACGGGGGGGGATGAGCAGTTCTTC. Translated: CASSKQAGTGGDEQFF.